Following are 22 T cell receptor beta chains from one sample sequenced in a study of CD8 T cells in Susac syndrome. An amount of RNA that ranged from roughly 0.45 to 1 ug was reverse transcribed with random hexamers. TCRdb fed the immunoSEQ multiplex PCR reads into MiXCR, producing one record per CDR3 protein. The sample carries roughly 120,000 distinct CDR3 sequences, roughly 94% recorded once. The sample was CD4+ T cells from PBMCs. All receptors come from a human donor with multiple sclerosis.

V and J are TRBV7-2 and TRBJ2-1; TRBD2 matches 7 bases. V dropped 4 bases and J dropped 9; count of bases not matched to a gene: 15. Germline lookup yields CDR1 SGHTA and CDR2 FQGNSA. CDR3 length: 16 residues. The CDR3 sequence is CASSSGLAGVRIEQFF. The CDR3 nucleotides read TGTGCCAGCAGCTCTGGCCTGGCGGGAGTTCGGATTGAGCAGTTCTTC. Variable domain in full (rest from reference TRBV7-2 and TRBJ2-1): GAGVSQSPSNKVTEKGKDVELRCDPISGHTALYWYRQSLGQGLEFLIYFQGNSAPDKSGLPSDRFSAERTGGSVSTLTIQRTQQEDSAVYLCASSSGLAGVRIEQFFGPGTRLTVL.

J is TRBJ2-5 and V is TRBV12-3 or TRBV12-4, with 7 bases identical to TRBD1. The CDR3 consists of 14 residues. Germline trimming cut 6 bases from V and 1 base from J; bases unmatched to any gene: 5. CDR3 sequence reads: CASRQGQFQETQYF. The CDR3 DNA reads TGTGCCAGCAGACAGGGACAGTTCCAAGAGACCCAGTACTTC.

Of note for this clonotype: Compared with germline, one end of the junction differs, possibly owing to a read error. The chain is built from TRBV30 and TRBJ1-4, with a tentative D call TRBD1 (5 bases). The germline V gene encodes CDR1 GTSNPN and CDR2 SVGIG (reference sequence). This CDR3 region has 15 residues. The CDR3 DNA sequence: TGTGCCTGGACCCTGCCGGGCAGGGTGAATGGAAAACTGTTTTTT. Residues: CAWTLPGRVNGKLFF.

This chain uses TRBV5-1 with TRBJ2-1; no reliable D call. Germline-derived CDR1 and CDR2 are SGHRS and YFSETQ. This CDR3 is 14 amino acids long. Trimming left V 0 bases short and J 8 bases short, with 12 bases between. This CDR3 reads CASSLARWLDEQFF. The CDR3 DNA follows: TGCGCCAGCAGCTTGGCTAGGTGGCTCGATGAGCAGTTCTTC.

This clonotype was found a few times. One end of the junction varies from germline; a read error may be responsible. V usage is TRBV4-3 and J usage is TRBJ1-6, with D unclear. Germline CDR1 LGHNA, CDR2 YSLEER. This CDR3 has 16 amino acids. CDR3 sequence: CASSHRTLSYNSPLHF. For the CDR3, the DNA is TGCGCCAGCAGCCACCGCACCCTCTCCTATAATTCCCCCCTCCACTTT.

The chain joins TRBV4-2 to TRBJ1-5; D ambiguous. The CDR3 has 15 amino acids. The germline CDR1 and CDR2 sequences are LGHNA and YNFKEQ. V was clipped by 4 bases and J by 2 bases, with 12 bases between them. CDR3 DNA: TGTGCCAGCAGCCCGGAGGAGTATGGCAATCAGCCCCAGCATTTT. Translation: CASSPEEYGNQPQHF.

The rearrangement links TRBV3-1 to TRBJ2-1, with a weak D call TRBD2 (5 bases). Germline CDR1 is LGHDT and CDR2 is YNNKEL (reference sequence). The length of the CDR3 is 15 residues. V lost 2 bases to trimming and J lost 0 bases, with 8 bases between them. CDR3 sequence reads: CASSQSGISYNEQFF. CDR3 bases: TGTGCCAGCAGCCAAAGCGGAATCTCCTACAATGAGCAGTTCTTC.

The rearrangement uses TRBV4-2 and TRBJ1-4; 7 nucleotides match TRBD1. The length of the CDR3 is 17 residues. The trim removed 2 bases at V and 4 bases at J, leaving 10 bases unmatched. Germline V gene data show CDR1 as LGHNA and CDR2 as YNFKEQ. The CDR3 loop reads CASSQPLSRGGNEKLFF. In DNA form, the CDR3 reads TGTGCCAGCAGCCAACCCCTCTCCAGGGGGGGTAATGAAAAACTGTTTTTT.

In DNA form, the CDR3 reads TGTGCCAGCAGCTTAGTTGACAGCTCCTACAATGAGCAGTTCTTC. Amino acid sequence: CASSLVDSSYNEQFF. The rearrangement joins TRBV7-6 to TRBJ2-1; the D gene is possibly TRBD1 (5 bases). Trimming removed 1 base at V and 0 bases at J, with 7 bases between. This CDR3 comprises 15 residues. Germline values: CDR1 SGHVS, CDR2 FNYEAQ.

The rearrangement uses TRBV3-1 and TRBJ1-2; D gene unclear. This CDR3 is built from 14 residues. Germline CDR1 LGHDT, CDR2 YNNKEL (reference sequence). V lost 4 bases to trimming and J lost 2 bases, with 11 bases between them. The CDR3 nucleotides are TGTGCCAGCAGCCCGGATGTCGGAAACTATGGCTACACCTTC. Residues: CASSPDVGNYGYTF.

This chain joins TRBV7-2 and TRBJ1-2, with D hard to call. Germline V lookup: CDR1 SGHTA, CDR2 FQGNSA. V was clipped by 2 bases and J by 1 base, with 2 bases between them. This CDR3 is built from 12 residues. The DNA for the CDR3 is TGTGCCAGCAGCTTAAGTAACTATGGCTACACCTTC. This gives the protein CASSLSNYGYTF.

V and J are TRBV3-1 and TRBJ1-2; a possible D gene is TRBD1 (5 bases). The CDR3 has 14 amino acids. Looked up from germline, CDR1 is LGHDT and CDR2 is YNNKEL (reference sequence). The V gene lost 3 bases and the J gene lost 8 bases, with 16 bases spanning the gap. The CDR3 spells CASSQGDRFEGYTF. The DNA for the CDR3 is TGTGCCAGCAGCCAGGGGGACCGTTTCGAGGGCTACACCTTC.

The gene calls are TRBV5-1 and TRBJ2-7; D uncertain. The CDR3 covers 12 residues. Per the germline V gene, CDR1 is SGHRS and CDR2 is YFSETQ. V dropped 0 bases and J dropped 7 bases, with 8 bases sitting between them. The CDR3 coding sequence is TGCGCCAGCAGCTTGGAAGGCGTGGAGCAGTACTTC. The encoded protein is CASSLEGVEQYF.

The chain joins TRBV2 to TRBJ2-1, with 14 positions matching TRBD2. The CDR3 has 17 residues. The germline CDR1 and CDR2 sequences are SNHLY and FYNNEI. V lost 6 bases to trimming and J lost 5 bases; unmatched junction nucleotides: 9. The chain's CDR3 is CASSGLAGGPGNNEQFF. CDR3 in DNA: TGTGCCAGCAGCGGACTAGCGGGGGGTCCAGGCAACAATGAGCAGTTCTTC.

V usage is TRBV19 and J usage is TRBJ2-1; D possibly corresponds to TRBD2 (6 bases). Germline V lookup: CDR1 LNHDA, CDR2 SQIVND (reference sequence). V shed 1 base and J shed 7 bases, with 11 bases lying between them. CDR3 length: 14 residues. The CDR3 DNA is TGTGCCAGTAGTATAGTTAGCGGTCCTAATGAGCAGTTCTTC. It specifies CASSIVSGPNEQFF. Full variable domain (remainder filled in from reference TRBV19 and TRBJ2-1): DGGITQSPKYLFRKEGQNVTLSCEQNLNHDAMYWYRQDPGQGLRLIYYSQIVNDFQKGDIAEGYSVSREKKESFPLTVTSAQKNPTAFYLCASSIVSGPNEQFFGPGTRLTVL.

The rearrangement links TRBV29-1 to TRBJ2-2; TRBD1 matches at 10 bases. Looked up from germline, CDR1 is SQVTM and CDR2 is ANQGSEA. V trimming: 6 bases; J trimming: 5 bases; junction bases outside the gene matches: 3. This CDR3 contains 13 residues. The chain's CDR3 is CSVGTGATGELFF. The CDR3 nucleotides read TGCAGCGTGGGGACAGGGGCGACCGGGGAGCTGTTTTTT.

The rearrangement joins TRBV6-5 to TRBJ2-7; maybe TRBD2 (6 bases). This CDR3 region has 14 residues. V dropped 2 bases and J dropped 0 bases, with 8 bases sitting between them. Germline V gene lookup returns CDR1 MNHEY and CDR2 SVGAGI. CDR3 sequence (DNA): TGTGCCAGCAGTTACACGCGGGGCTCCTACGAGCAGTACTTC. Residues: CASSYTRGSYEQYF.

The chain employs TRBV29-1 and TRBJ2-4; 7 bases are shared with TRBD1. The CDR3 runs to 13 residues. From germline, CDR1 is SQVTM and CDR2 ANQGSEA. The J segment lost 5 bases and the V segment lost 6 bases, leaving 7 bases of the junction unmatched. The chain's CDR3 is CSVITGTENIQYF. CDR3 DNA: TGCAGCGTGATCACCGGGACAGAAAACATTCAGTACTTC.

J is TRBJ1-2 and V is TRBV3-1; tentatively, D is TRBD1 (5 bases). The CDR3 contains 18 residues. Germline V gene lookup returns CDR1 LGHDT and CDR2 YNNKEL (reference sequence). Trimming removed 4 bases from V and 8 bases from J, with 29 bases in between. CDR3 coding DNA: TGTGCCAGCAGCCCCCCCAGAGGAGGACCTCGCAGGGAAGAGGGCTACACCTTC. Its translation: CASSPPRGGPRREEGYTF.

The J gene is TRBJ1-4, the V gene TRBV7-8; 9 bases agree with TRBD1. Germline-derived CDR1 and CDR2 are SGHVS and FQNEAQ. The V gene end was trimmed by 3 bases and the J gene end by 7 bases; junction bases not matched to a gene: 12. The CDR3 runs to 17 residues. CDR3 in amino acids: CASSFTGGQGRGEKLFF. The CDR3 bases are TGTGCCAGCAGCTTTACAGGGGGACAGGGCCGGGGTGAAAAACTGTTTTTT.

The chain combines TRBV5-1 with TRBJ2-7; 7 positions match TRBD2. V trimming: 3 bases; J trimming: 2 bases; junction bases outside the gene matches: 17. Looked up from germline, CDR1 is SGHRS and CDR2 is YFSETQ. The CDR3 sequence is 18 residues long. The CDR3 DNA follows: TGCGCCAGCAGCTCACGACCCGGGACTAATAAGAACACCTACGAGCAGTACTTC. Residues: CASSSRPGTNKNTYEQYF.

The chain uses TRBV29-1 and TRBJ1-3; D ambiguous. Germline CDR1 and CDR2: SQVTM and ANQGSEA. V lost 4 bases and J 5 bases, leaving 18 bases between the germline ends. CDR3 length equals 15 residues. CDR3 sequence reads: CSVAWVQASRNTIYF. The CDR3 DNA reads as TGCAGCGTTGCCTGGGTCCAGGCCTCGAGAAACACCATATATTTT.